This TCR beta chain was captured by sequencing in a study of brain T cells in children with intractable seizures. The length of the CDR3 is 14 residues. The V segment lost 5 bases and the J segment 5 bases; nucleotides outside the gene matches: 7. Germline-derived CDR1 and CDR2 are MDHEN and SYDVKM. Study-level findings and limits: Pre-surgery blood may have been undersampled, hiding some clones.

Worth noting for this clone: Antigen unknown.

Repertoires were generated with immunoSEQ multiplex PCR, while TCRdb's copy carries only in-frame clones and drops some. Of about 110,000 clones detected, 94% appear once; the ten largest clones hold around 4%. This chain joins TRBV28 and TRBJ2-5, with TRBD2 identical over 8 bases. The source of this sequence is a boy younger than two with hemimegalencephaly and intractable seizures. Specimen: peripheral blood, collected at surgery. CDR3: CASSPTGGRETQYF. CDR3 DNA: TGTGCCAGCAGTCCGACGGGGGGGAGGGAGACCCAGTACTTC.